Reported below is one T cell receptor beta chain. Its antigen is currently unknown. Germline values: CDR1 LNHDA, CDR2 SQIVND (reference sequence). Trimming cost V 6 bases and J 5 bases; bases outside gene matches: 14. The CDR3 contains 16 residues. Method: immunoSEQ multiplex PCR; TCRdb's copy keeps in-frame clones and lacks some. This table has approximately 100,000 clones, roughly nine tenths appearing once. This sample was taken from a study of T cell responses to AZD1222 COVID-19 vaccine. Study-level results: Spike-specific TCR depth and breadth grew after two AZD1222 doses. Nearly half of the spike-specific TCRs reportedly recognize variant regions that carry no mutations. Most donors were white British and more were female, and clonal diversity was possibly underestimated.

This chain connects TRBV19 to TRBJ2-7; 9 bases match TRBD1. The material was peripheral blood, obtained on day 0 of AZD1222 vaccination. The sequence came from an adult in good health. The CDR3 protein is CASSRLTGGVVDEQYF. The CDR3 region has the DNA TGTGCCAGTAGCCGACTCACAGGGGGCGTCGTTGACGAGCAGTACTTC.